Below, one TCR beta chain is given with its context. Its specific antigen is unknown. No base qualities exist here, and no much larger clone lies one base off it. The instrument given in TCRdb is Illumina HiSeq 1500. In TCRdb, the public reads were trimmed at Q25 with fastp and aligned with MiXCR, with productive beta chains retained. Merged by CDR3 protein, the rows form single entries marked with the most common genes and DNA. The table for this sample lists about half a million distinct CDR3 sequences; 33% of them were counted only once. Of the sample, roughly 15% falls within the top ten clones. This specimen's treatment or condition label, per the study, means: in vitro stimulation with specific CMV peptide epitopes to enrich CMV-specific T cells. CDR1 is given as LNHDA and CDR2 as SQIVND, both from the germline V gene (reference sequence). V drops 0 bases and J drops 4 bases, leaving 18 bases in between. The CDR3 goes from the cysteine to the phenylalanine over 17 residues. Only CDR3 DNA is held: 51 bases, read in frame from base 1.

The sample is drawn from a study of T cell repertoires in cytomegalovirus infection (dated by TCRdb to the late 2010s). Study-level background: The peptide stimulations were aimed at well-studied HLA-B-restricted epitopes as well as recently identified HLA-C-restricted CMV epitopes, whose presentation resists viral immunomodulation. Donor HLA type was relevant to the analysis, because carriage of CMV infection together with the matching HLA type was indicated by public TCR beta signatures.

Paper-wide results and their limitations: The ex vivo response was dominated by HLA-C-restricted CMV-specific TCR beta clonotypes, which also provided the single most frequent clonotype in two of eight donors. In both this cohort and an independent cohort of some 380 donors, the cumulative frequency of public TCR beta family members distinguished carriers of CMV infection plus the relevant HLA type.

The sequenced sample was cultured PBMCs, obtained from culture after CMV antigen stimulation. The source is a human donor in good health (CMV status not recorded). Some clones in this sample may be carry-over from other donors' samples. The rearrangement combines TRBV19 with TRBJ1-1, with a weak D call of TRBD1 (5 bases match). The DNA sequence follows: TGTGCCAGTAGTATAGACCCGGGAGGGAGGGGTGGCACTGAAGCTTTCTTT. The translation is CASSIDPGGRGGTEAFF.